The clone carrying this T cell receptor (beta chain) appeared a few times. Its cognate antigen is unknown. The V end lost 0 bases, the J end lost 1 base, and 15 bases lay between the germline ends. The CDR3 runs to 17 residues. Germline values: CDR1 SGHTA, CDR2 FQGNSA. These data belong to a study of Graves' ophthalmopathy and Graves' hyperthyroidism. Newly diagnosed, the hyperthyroidism patients had under 2 months' duration and were aged 18 to 65. Beta-chain TCR CDR3 regions were amplified from RNA transcripts. First-round RT-PCR relied on HTBI primers, and a second-round multiplex PCR came next. TCRdb passed the multiplex PCR reads through MiXCR, listing each CDR3 protein once. Among roughly 1.1 million distinct CDR3 sequences listed, about two fifths were seen once. Points from the study as a whole: The model's ophthalmopathy progression predictions had roughly 65% sensitivity and 72% to 75% specificity. Most thyroid-expanded clonotypes exceeding 0.001 frequency were also found in blood.

Specimen: peripheral blood or thyroid tissue (not recorded which). The source of this sequence is an adult man with Graves' hyperthyroidism. V gene TRBV7-2 combines with J gene TRBJ1-1, with D possibly being TRBD1 (6 bases). This CDR3 reads CASSLAVGRGGNTEAFF. The CDR3 nucleotides are TGTGCCAGCAGCTTAGCGGTCGGTAGGGGGGGGAACACTGAAGCTTTCTTT.